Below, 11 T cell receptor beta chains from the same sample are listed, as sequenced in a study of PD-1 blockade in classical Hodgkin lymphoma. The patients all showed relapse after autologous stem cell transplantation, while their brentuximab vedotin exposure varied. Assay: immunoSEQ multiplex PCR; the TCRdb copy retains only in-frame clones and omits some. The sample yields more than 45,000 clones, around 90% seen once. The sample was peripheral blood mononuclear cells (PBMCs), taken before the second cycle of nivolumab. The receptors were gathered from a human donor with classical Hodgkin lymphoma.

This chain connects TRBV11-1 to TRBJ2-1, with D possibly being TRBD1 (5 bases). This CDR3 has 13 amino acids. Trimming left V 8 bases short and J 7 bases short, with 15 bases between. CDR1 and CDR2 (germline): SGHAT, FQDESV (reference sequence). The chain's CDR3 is CASASGYRNEQFF. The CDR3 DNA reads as TGTGCCAGCGCATCAGGGTATAGGAATGAGCAGTTCTTC.

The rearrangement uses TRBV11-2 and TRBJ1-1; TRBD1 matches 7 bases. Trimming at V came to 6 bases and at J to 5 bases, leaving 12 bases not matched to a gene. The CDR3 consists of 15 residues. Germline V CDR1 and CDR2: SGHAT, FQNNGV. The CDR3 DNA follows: TGTGCCAGCAGATCTTACAGGGGAAAGGGGACTGAAGCTTTCTTT. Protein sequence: CASRSYRGKGTEAFF.

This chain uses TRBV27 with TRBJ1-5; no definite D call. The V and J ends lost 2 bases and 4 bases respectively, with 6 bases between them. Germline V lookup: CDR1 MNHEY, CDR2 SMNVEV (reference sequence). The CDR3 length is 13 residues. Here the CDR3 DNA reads TGTGCCAGCAGTTTAGGGAGGAATCAGCCCCAGCATTTT. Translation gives CASSLGRNQPQHF.

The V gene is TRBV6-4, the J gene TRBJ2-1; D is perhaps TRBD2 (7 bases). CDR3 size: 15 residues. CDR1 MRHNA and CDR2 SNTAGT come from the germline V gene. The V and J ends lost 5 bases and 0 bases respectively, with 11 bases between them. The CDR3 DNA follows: TGTGCCAGCAGTTTTAGGGGGGGCTCCTACAATGAGCAGTTCTTC. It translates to CASSFRGGSYNEQFF.

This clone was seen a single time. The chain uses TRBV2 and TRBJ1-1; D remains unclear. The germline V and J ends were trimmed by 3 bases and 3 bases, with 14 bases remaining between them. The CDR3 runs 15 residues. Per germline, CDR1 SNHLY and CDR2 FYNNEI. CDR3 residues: CASSESRDRDTEAFF. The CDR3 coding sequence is TGTGCCAGCAGTGAGTCTCGGGATAGAGACACTGAAGCTTTCTTT.

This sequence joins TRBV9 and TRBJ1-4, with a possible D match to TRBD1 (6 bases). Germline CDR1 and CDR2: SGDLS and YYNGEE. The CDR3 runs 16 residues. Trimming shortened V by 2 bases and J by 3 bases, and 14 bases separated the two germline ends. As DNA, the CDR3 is TGTGCCAGCAGCGTCGCGTGGGGACACCCTAATGAAAAACTGTTTTTT. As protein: CASSVAWGHPNEKLFF.

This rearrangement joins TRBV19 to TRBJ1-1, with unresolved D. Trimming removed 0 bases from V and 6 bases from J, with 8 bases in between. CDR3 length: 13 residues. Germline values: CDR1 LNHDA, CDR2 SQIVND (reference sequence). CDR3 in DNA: TGTGCCAGTAGTATAGATCTTGGGCCTGAAGCTTTCTTT. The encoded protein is CASSIDLGPEAFF.

CDR3 coding DNA: TGTGCCAGCAGCTTGACTTACGGGAACACCGGGGAGCTGTTTTTT. Translated, it gives CASSLTYGNTGELFF. This chain uses TRBV11-1 with TRBJ2-2; D not certain. V gave up 3 bases and J gave up 1 base, with 9 bases separating them. This CDR3 is built from 15 residues. CDR1 is SGHAT and CDR2 is FQDESV in the germline V gene (reference sequence).

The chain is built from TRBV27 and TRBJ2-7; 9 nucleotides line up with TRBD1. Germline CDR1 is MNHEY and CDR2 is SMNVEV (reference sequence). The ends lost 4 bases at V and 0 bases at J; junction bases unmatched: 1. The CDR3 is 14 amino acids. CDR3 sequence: CASSWDRVSYEQYF. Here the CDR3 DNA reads TGTGCCAGCAGTTGGGACAGGGTCTCCTACGAGCAGTACTTC.

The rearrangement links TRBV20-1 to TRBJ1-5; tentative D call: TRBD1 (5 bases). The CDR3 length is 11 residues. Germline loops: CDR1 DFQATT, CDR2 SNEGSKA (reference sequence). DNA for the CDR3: TGCACCGGACGGGGGACTGGGCCCCAGCATTTT. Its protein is CTGRGTGPQHF.

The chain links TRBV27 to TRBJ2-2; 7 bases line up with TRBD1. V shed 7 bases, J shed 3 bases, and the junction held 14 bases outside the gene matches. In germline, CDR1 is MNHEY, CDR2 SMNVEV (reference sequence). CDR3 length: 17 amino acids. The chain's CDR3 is CASMPWMRQGYTGELFF. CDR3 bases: TGTGCCAGCATGCCTTGGATGAGACAGGGTTACACCGGGGAGCTGTTTTTT.